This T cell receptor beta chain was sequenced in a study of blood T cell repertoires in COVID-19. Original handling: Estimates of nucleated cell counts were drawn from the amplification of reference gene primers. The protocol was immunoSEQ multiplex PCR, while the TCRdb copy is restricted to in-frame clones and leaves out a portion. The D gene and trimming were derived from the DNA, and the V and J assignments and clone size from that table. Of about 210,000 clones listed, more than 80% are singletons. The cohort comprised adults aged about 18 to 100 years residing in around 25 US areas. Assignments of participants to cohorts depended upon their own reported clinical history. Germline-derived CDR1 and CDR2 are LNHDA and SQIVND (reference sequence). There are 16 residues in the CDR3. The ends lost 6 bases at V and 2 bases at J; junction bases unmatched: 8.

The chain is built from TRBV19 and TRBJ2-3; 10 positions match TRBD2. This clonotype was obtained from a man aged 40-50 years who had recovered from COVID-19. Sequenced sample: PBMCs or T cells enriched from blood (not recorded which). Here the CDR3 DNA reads TGTGCCAGTAGACCCGGACTAGCGGACCTCACAGATACGCAGTATTTT. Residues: CASRPGLADLTDTQYF. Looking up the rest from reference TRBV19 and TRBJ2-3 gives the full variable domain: DGGITQSPKYLFRKEGQNVTLSCEQNLNHDAMYWYRQDPGQGLRLIYYSQIVNDFQKGDIAEGYSVSREKKESFPLTVTSAQKNPTAFYLCASRPGLADLTDTQYFGPGTRLTVL.